Listed here are 10 T cell receptor beta chains from one sample, sequenced in a study of T-cell memory formation after mild COVID-19. TCRdb ran MiXCR on the 5' RACE reads and lists one entry per CDR3 protein. The sample holds approximately 390,000 distinct CDR3 sequences, about 16% seen once. Material for sequencing was PBMCs or a T cell subset sorted from them (not recorded which). The receptors were sampled from a man between 18 and 35 years old who had mild COVID-19 (a few samples of this study predate the infection). Cell type and time point are not known.

This clonotype was detected only a few times. The rearrangement links TRBV6-5 to TRBJ2-7, with unresolved D. This CDR3 is 14 amino acids long. Germline V gene sequence: CDR1 MNHEY, CDR2 SVGAGI. V was trimmed by 7 bases and J by 0 bases, leaving 13 bases between them. CDR3 DNA: TGTGCCAGCAAACGGACGGCGAGCTCCTACGAGCAGTACTTC. Translated: CASKRTASSYEQYF.

The chain couples TRBV3-1 to TRBJ1-1; 8 bases fit TRBD1. The CDR3 contains 15 residues. The trim removed 3 bases at V and 1 base at J, leaving 4 bases unmatched. Per germline, CDR1 LGHDT and CDR2 YNNKEL (reference sequence). CDR3 in amino acids: CASSQGQEANTEAFF. CDR3 in DNA: TGTGCCAGCAGCCAGGGACAGGAGGCGAACACTGAAGCTTTCTTT.

This clonotype appeared many times. The chain couples TRBV12-3 or TRBV12-4 to TRBJ2-5; D is uncertain. The ends were cut back, 3 bases at V and 4 bases at J, with 9 bases in the middle. The CDR3 has 13 amino acids. The CDR3 region has the DNA TGTGCCAGCAGTTTTGGGGTGGGAGAGACCCAGTACTTC. Encoded protein: CASSFGVGETQYF.

V gene TRBV11-2 combines with J gene TRBJ2-7; D is perhaps TRBD1 (6 bases). The germline V gene encodes CDR1 SGHAT and CDR2 FQNNGV. Trimming removed 5 bases at V and 1 base at J, with 21 bases between. The CDR3 totals 17 residues. The CDR3 DNA reads TGTGCCAGCAGCGGGACACCGAGTGATCTTTCGTCCTACGAGCAGTACGTC. Amino acids: CASSGTPSDLSSYEQYV.

This clonotype has a count of ten or more. The chain's CDR3 is CASRDGDTLSNTEAFF. CDR3 coding DNA: TGTGCCAGCAGAGATGGGGACACCCTTTCCAACACTGAAGCTTTCTTT. The chain combines TRBV7-9 with TRBJ1-1, with a tentative D call TRBD1 (6 bases). Trimming shortened V by 6 bases and J by 2 bases, and 19 bases separated the two germline ends. This CDR3 spans 16 amino acids. CDR1 is SEHNR, CDR2 FQNEAQ, per germline (reference sequence).

This clonotype was seen only a few times. V gene TRBV18 combines with J gene TRBJ1-5; weak D call: TRBD1 (6 bases). CDR3 length: 18 amino acids. V lost 3 bases and J lost 7, with 25 bases in between. In germline, CDR1 is KGHSH, CDR2 LQKENI. The CDR3 loop is CASSPLHSKGIGGQPQHF. For the CDR3, the DNA is TGTGCCAGCTCACCCCTCCACTCAAAGGGGATAGGGGGACAGCCCCAGCATTTT.

This clonotype has only a few counts. The chain has TRBV6-5 and TRBJ2-3; 7 nucleotides line up with TRBD1. After removal of 2 bases from V and 2 bases from J, the junction contained 10 bases not matched to a gene. This CDR3 has 17 residues. Germline V gene sequence: CDR1 MNHEY, CDR2 SVGAGI. CDR3: CASSYAGRDSLTDTQYF. In DNA form, the CDR3 reads TGTGCCAGCAGTTACGCGGGTAGGGACAGCCTCACAGATACGCAGTATTTT.

The CDR3 region has the DNA TGTGCCAGCAGCTTAGCGAGGCAGAAACAAGAGACCCAGTACTTC. Translating it yields CASSLARQKQETQYF. The chain links TRBV7-9 to TRBJ2-5; D not resolved. Trimming took 0 bases from V and 2 from J, leaving 10 bases between them. From germline, CDR1 is SEHNR and CDR2 FQNEAQ (reference sequence). The CDR3 length is 15 residues.

This clonotype was observed a handful of times. The genes are TRBV20-1 and TRBJ1-2, with no clear D. V shed 0 bases and J shed 5 bases, with 13 bases lying between them. Germline V gene sequence: CDR1 DFQATT, CDR2 SNEGSKA (reference sequence). The CDR3 sequence is 14 residues long. In DNA form, the CDR3 reads TGCAGTGCTAGAGAACCCCAGGAGGTGTATGGCTACACCTTC. Residues: CSAREPQEVYGYTF.

This clonotype was seen a handful of times. The chain carries TRBV20-1 and TRBJ2-1; D is unresolved. Germline V gene data show CDR1 as DFQATT and CDR2 as SNEGSKA (reference sequence). CDR3 length: 13 residues. V lost 3 bases and J lost 1, with 7 bases in between. The CDR3 bases are TGCAGTGCTAGTTCCAGGTCCTACAATGAGCAGTTCTTC. Its protein is CSASSRSYNEQFF.